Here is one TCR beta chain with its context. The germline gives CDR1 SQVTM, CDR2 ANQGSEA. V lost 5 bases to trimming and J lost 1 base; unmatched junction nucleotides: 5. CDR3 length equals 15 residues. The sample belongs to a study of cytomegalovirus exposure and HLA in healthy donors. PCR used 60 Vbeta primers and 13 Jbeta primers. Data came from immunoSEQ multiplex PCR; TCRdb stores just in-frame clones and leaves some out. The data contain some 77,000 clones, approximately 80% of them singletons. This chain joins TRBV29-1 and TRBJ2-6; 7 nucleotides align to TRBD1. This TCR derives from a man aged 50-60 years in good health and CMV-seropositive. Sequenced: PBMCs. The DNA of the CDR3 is TGCAGCGTTATTTTACAGGGGTCTGGGGCCAACGTCCTGACTTTC. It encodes CSVILQGSGANVLTF.